This passage covers 21 T cell receptor beta chains from one sample sequenced in a study of blood T cell repertoires in COVID-19. The table came from immunoSEQ multiplex PCR; TCRdb's copy has only in-frame clones and leaves some out. In the table there are tens of thousands of clones, nearly 90% of which are singletons. Specimen: peripheral blood. Every receptor here comes from a man in his fifties with active COVID-19.

V and J are TRBV9 and TRBJ2-7; 7 bases line up with TRBD2. The CDR3 is made up of 15 amino acids. The junction had 3 bases not matched to a gene; V was cut back by 0 bases and J by 0 bases. From germline, CDR1 is SGDLS and CDR2 YYNGEE. Written as DNA, the CDR3 is TGTGCCAGCAGCGTAGGGCGGGGGAGCTCCTACGAGCAGTACTTC. It translates to CASSVGRGSSYEQYF.

The chain employs TRBV6-2 or TRBV6-3 and TRBJ1-2; 10 nucleotides align to TRBD1. Germline values: CDR1 MNHEY, CDR2 SVGEGT. This CDR3 has 16 amino acids. Unmatched junction bases numbered 12, after V lost 6 bases and J lost 5 bases. DNA of the CDR3: TGTGCCAGCAGCGGGACAGGGGACCCAAACACATATGGCTACACCTTC. Protein product: CASSGTGDPNTYGYTF.

The chain uses TRBV7-2 and TRBJ2-2; D is perhaps TRBD2 (7 bases). The CDR3 totals 15 residues. Germline V gene data show CDR1 as SGHTA and CDR2 as FQGNSA. V dropped 3 bases and J dropped 2 bases, with 10 bases sitting between them. The CDR3 loop reads CASSLRGGNTGELFF. The CDR3 coding sequence is TGTGCCAGCAGCTTGAGGGGGGGCAACACCGGGGAGCTGTTTTTT. Full variable domain (remainder filled in from reference TRBV7-2 and TRBJ2-2): GAGVSQSPSNKVTEKGKDVELRCDPISGHTALYWYRQSLGQGLEFLIYFQGNSAPDKSGLPSDRFSAERTGGSVSTLTIQRTQQEDSAVYLCASSLRGGNTGELFFGEGSRLTVL.

The rearrangement joins TRBV3-1 (or the pseudogene TRBV3-2) to TRBJ2-3; 7 bases map to TRBD1. This CDR3 is built from 20 residues. Per the germline V gene, CDR1 is LGHDT and CDR2 is YNNKEL (reference sequence). With V trimmed by 4 bases and J by 0 bases, 19 bases remained unmatched. DNA for the CDR3: TGTGCCAGCAGCCGCCCCTCTGGGACAGCAAAGGGGTCTAGCACAGATACGCAGTATTTT. It is translated as CASSRPSGTAKGSSTDTQYF.

The rearrangement links TRBV3-1 (or the pseudogene TRBV3-2) to TRBJ2-1, with 8 bases matching TRBD1. The J segment lost 2 bases and the V segment lost 1 base, leaving 4 bases of the junction unmatched. Germline V lookup: CDR1 LGHDT, CDR2 YNNKEL (reference sequence). The CDR3 runs 16 residues. The CDR3 DNA sequence: TGTGCCAGCAGCCAAGGAGGGACAGGTGCCTACAATGAGCAGTTCTTC. This codes for CASSQGGTGAYNEQFF.

The rearrangement links TRBV28 to TRBJ1-6; D is perhaps TRBD1 (5 bases). The CDR3 sequence is 15 residues long. V lost 5 bases and J 13 bases, leaving 21 bases between the germline ends. The germline V gene encodes CDR1 MDHEN and CDR2 SYDVKM. The CDR3 bases are TGTGCCAGCAGTCCGGGGGGGGGTCGTATAAGGCCCCTCCACTTT. Protein: CASSPGGGRIRPLHF.

The chain employs TRBV18 and TRBJ1-1; 7 bases agree with TRBD1. Germline-derived CDR1 and CDR2 are KGHSH and LQKENI. J lost 9 bases, V lost 3 bases, and 7 bases had no gene match. The CDR3 loop spans 13 amino acids. The CDR3 sequence: CASSPNRDSQAFF. CDR3 bases: TGTGCCAGCTCACCCAATCGGGACAGCCAAGCTTTCTTT.

The V call is TRBV6-5, the J call TRBJ2-3; TRBD2 matches at 7 bases. V shed 8 bases and J 0 bases; nucleotides not matched to a gene: 8. This CDR3 contains 15 residues. CDR1 and CDR2 from the germline V gene are MNHEY and SVGAGI. As DNA, the CDR3 is TGTGCCAGCTGTCAGAGCGGGACTAGCACAGATACGCAGTATTTT. This gives the protein CASCQSGTSTDTQYF.

V gene TRBV11-1 combines with J gene TRBJ2-3; perhaps TRBD2 as D (6 bases). The V gene's germline CDR1 is SGHAT and CDR2 FQDESV (reference sequence). V was cut by 4 bases and J by 5 bases, with 13 bases left in between. CDR3 length: 14 amino acids. For the CDR3, the DNA is TGTGCCAGCAGCTCCCGGGGGAGCGTAGATACGCAGTATTTT. Translation gives CASSSRGSVDTQYF.

The rearrangement joins TRBV7-2 to TRBJ1-5; maybe TRBD1 (5 bases). The CDR3 sequence is 12 residues long. Germline lookup yields CDR1 SGHTA and CDR2 FQGNSA. Trimming left V 1 base short and J 10 bases short, with 8 bases between. In DNA form, the CDR3 reads TGTGCCAGCAGCTTAGTCACAGGACCCCAGCATTTT. Protein product: CASSLVTGPQHF.

This clone occurred once. The chain links TRBV19 to TRBJ2-2; 8 nucleotides agree with TRBD1. The germline V gene encodes CDR1 LNHDA and CDR2 SQIVND (reference sequence). Germline trimming cut 10 bases from V and 1 base from J; bases unmatched to any gene: 14. This CDR3 has 17 amino acids. CDR3 sequence reads: CATRADRAQLNTGELFF. CDR3 nucleotide sequence: TGTGCCACCCGGGCGGACAGGGCCCAATTGAACACCGGGGAGCTGTTTTTT.

This chain uses TRBV12-3 or TRBV12-4 with TRBJ1-4; D is perhaps TRBD1 (6 bases). Trimming stripped 4 bases from V and 14 bases from J, with 14 bases between. CDR3 length equals 12 residues. CDR3 sequence: CASSSGEGGLFF. The CDR3 region has the DNA TGTGCCAGCAGTTCGGGTGAGGGGGGGCTGTTTTTT.

V gene TRBV6-5 combines with J gene TRBJ2-3; D remains ambiguous. The germline CDR1 and CDR2 sequences are MNHEY and SVGAGI. This CDR3 region has 15 residues. Trimming shortened V by 0 bases and J by 1 base, and 8 bases separated the two germline ends. CDR3 nucleotide sequence: TGTGCCAGCAGTTACTCAGCGAGCCGCACAGATACGCAGTATTTT. Amino acid sequence: CASSYSASRTDTQYF.

The chain uses TRBV2 and TRBJ1-2; 8 bases agree with TRBD1. From germline, CDR1 is SNHLY and CDR2 FYNNEI. Trimming at V came to 6 bases and at J to 2 bases, leaving 5 bases not matched to a gene. The CDR3 consists of 14 residues. CDR3: CASRMTGVNYGYTF. As DNA, the CDR3 is TGTGCCAGCAGGATGACAGGGGTCAACTATGGCTACACCTTC.

The V gene is TRBV12-3 or TRBV12-4, the J gene TRBJ1-1, with D possibly TRBD1 on 6 matching bases. Trimming stripped 6 bases from V and 6 bases from J, with 8 bases between. CDR3 size: 11 residues. The CDR3 DNA sequence: TGTGCCAGCAGGACAGGTCCTGAAGCTTTCTTT. Protein product: CASRTGPEAFF.

This chain links TRBV7-9 with TRBJ2-3; no clear D gene. The germline CDR1 and CDR2 sequences are SEHNR and FQNEAQ (reference sequence). Trimming removed 5 bases from V and 0 bases from J, with 6 bases in between. The CDR3 runs 13 residues. Here the CDR3 reads CASSPPSTDTQYF. Written as DNA, the CDR3 is TGTGCCAGCAGCCCCCCTAGCACAGATACGCAGTATTTT.

The V gene is TRBV5-4, the J gene TRBJ1-1, with TRBD1 matching 7 bases. This CDR3 is built from 15 residues. CDR1 SGHNT and CDR2 YYREEE come from the germline V gene (reference sequence). J was trimmed by 0 bases and V by 2 bases; bases with no gene match: 4. The CDR3 nucleotides read TGTGCCAGCAGCTTACCGGGACAGCTGAACACTGAAGCTTTCTTT. Protein: CASSLPGQLNTEAFF.

This chain uses TRBV18 with TRBJ2-5; 9 bases agree with TRBD1. The CDR3 contains 15 residues. The germline V gene encodes CDR1 KGHSH and CDR2 LQKENI. The V gene end was trimmed by 3 bases and the J gene end by 1 base; junction bases not matched to a gene: 3. The CDR3 bases are TGTGCCAGCTCACCGGGGGGACAGGGCCAAGAGACCCAGTACTTC. This sequence encodes CASSPGGQGQETQYF. Combining the CDR3 with reference TRBV18 and TRBJ2-5 gives the whole variable domain NAGVMQNPRHLVRRRGQEARLRCSPMKGHSHVYWYRQLPEEGLKFMVYLQKENIIDESGMPKERFSAEFPKEGPSILRIQQVVRGDSAAYFCASSPGGQGQETQYFGPGTRLLVL.

The chain recombines TRBV11-1 with TRBJ1-1, with D unclear. The germline CDR1 and CDR2 sequences are SGHAT and FQDESV (reference sequence). The CDR3 runs to 13 residues. Trimming took off 1 base at V and 6 bases at J, with 9 bases between the two ends. In DNA form, the CDR3 reads TGTGCCAGCAGCTTAGAGGCACGGGCTGAAGCTTTCTTT. Translation gives CASSLEARAEAFF. Based on the CDR3 plus reference TRBV11-1 and TRBJ1-1, the full variable domain is EAEVAQSPRYKITEKSQAVAFWCDPISGHATLYWYRQILGQGPELLVQFQDESVVDDSQLPKDRFSAERLKGVDSTLKIQPAELGDSAMYLCASSLEARAEAFFGQGTRLTVV.

The gene calls are TRBV12-3 or TRBV12-4 and TRBJ1-2; TRBD1 agrees at 7 bases. The trim removed 5 bases at V and 10 bases at J, leaving 10 bases unmatched. CDR3 length: 13 amino acids. DNA for the CDR3: TGTGCCAGCAGTAGGACAGGCCCATTTTTCTACACCTTC. Its protein product is CASSRTGPFFYTF.

The J gene is TRBJ1-6, the V gene TRBV19; 7 nucleotides match TRBD1. The length of the CDR3 is 14 residues. Per the germline V gene, CDR1 is LNHDA and CDR2 is SQIVND (reference sequence). V dropped 7 bases and J dropped 8; count of bases not matched to a gene: 8. CDR3 amino acids: CASKPGQNYSPLHF. CDR3 in DNA: TGTGCCAGTAAGCCGGGACAGAATTATTCACCCCTCCACTTT.